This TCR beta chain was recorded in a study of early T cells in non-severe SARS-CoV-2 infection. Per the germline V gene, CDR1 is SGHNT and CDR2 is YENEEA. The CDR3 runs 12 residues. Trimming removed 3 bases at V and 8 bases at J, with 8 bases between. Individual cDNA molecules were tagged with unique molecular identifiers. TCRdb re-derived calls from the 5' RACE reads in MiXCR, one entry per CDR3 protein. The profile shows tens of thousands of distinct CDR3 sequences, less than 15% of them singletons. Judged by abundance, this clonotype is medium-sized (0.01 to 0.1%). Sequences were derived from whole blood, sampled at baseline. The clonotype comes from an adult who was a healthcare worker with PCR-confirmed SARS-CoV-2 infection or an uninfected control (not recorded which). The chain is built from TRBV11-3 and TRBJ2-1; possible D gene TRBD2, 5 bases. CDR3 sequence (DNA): TGTGCCAGCAGCTTCAATAGCGATGAGCAGTTCTTC. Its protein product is CASSFNSDEQFF.